This TCR beta chain is from a study of cytomegalovirus exposure and HLA in healthy donors. Comment on this clone: No antigen is known for it.

Study results and caveats: A later analysis found TCR association rates differed by HLA locus, highest for DRB1 and lowest for HLA-C. In a later analysis, TCR beta V- and J-gene trimming was associated with a missense DCLRE1C variant.

Vbeta (60) and Jbeta (13) primers were used in the PCR. The protocol was immunoSEQ multiplex PCR, while the TCRdb copy is restricted to in-frame clones and leaves out a portion. The sample consists of 35,000 to 45,000 clones, 50% of them appearing once. The CDR3 runs 12 residues. The germline CDR1 and CDR2 sequences are LGHNA and YSLEER. Sequencing was carried out using PBMCs. The chain employs TRBV4-3 and TRBJ2-3; a possible D gene is TRBD2 (6 bases). This sequence originates from a human donor in good health. The DNA of the CDR3 is TGCGCGTCATCGGGGGGCACAGATACGCAGTATTTT. This gives the protein CASSGGTDTQYF.